This T cell receptor beta chain was identified in a study of blood T cells in healthy people across ages. Broader study findings: Per million T cells, TCR beta diversity dropped roughly linearly as age increased.

Russia was home to the donors, healthy Caucasian individuals aged roughly 6 to 90. Through a sample-barcoded 5' primer and a J-beta primer mix, a second PCR was run for about 6 to 11 cycles. TCRdb redid the calling of the 5' RACE reads with MiXCR, one entry per CDR3 protein. The sample lists approximately 800,000 distinct CDR3 sequences, roughly 56% occurring once. V lost 8 bases, J lost 7 bases, and 15 bases lay in between. Germline CDR1 reads MNHEY; CDR2 reads SMNVEV (reference sequence). This CDR3 has 14 residues. Regarding this clonotype: Its antigen is not known.

The receptor comes from a man in his forties in good health. This chain connects TRBV27 to TRBJ1-6; the D gene is possibly TRBD1 (5 bases). The sample comprised blood. CDR3 DNA sequence: TGTGCCAGCGCTCAGGGAAGGTTGAATTCACCCCTCCACTTT. This translates into CASAQGRLNSPLHF.